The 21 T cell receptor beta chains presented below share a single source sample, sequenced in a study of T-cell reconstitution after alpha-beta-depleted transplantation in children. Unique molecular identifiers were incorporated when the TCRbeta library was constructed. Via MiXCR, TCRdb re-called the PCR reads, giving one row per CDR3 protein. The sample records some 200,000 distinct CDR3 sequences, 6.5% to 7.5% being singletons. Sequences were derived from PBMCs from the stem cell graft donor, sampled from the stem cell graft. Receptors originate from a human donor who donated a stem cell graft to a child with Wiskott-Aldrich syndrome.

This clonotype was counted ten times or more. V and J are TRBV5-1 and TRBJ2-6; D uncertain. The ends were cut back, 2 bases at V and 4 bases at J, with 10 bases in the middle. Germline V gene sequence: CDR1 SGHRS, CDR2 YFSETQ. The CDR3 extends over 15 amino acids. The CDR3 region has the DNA TGCGCCAGCAGCTTTGGTCTACCCGGGGCCAACGTCCTGACTTTC. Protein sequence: CASSFGLPGANVLTF.

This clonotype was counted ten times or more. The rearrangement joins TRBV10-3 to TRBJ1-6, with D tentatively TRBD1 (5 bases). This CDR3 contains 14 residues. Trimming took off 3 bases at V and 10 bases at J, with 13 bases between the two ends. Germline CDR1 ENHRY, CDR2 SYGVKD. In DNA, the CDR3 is TGTGCCATCAGTGAAGCGGGGGTTCAATCACCCCTCCACTTT. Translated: CAISEAGVQSPLHF.

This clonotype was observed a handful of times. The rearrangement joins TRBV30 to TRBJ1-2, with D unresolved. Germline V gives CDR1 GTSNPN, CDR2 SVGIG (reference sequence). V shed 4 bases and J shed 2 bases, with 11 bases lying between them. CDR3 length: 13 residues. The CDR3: CAWIRGGNYGYTF. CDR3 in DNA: TGTGCCTGGATCCGTGGCGGGAACTATGGCTACACCTTC.

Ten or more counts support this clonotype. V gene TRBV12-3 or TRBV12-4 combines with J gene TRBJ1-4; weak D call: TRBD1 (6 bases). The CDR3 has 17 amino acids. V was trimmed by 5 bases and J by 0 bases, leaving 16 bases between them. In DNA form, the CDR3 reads TGTGCCAGCAGTCCCGGGACACCCCTTGCAACTAATGAAAAACTGTTTTTT. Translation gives CASSPGTPLATNEKLFF.

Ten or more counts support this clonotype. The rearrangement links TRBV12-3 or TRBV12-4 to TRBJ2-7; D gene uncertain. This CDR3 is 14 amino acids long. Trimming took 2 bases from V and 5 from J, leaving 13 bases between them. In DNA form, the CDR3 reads TGTGCCAGCAGTTTAAGGCTTCCGACCGACGAGCAGTACTTC. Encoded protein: CASSLRLPTDEQYF.

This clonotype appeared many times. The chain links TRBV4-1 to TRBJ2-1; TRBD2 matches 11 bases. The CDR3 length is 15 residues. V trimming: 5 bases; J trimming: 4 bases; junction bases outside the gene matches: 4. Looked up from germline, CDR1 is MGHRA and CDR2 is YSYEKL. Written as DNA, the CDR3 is TGCGCCAGCAGCTCCGGGACTAGCGGATACAATGAGCAGTTCTTC. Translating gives CASSSGTSGYNEQFF.

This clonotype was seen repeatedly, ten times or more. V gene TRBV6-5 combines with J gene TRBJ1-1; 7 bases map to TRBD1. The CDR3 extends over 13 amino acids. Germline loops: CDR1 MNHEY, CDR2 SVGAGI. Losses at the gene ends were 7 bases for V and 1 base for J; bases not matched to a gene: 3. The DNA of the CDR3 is TGTGCCAGCAACTACAGGGGGAACACTGAAGCTTTCTTT. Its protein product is CASNYRGNTEAFF.

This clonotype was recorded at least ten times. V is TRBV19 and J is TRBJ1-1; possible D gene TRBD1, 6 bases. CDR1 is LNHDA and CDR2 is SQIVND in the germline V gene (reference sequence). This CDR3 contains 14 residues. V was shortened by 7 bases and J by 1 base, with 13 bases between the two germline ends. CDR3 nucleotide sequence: TGTGCCAGTATATGGACAGAGACGAACACTGAAGCTTTCTTT. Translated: CASIWTETNTEAFF.

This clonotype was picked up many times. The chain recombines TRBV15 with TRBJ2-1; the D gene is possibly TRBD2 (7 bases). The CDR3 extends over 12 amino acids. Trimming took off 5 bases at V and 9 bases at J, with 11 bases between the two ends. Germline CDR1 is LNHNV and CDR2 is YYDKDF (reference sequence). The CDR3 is CATSRGAVEQFF. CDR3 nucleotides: TGTGCCACCAGCCGGGGGGCGGTTGAGCAGTTCTTC.

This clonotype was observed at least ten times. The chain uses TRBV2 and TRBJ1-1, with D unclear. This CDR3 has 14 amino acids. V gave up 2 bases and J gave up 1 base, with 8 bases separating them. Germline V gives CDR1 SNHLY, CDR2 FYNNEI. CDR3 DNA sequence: TGTGCCAGCAGTGAACGGTCCCAGAACACTGAAGCTTTCTTT. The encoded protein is CASSERSQNTEAFF.

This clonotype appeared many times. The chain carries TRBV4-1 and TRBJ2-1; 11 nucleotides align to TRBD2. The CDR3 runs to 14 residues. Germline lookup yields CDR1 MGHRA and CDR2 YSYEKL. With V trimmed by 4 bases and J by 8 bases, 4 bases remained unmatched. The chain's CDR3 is CASSLTSGTYEQFF. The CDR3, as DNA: TGCGCCAGCAGCCTGACTAGCGGGACGTATGAGCAGTTCTTC.

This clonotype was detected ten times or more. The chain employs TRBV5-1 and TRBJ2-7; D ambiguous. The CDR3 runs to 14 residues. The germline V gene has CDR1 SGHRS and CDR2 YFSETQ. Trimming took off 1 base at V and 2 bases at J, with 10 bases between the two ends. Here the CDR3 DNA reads TGCGCCAGCAGCTTGTTCGGGTCGACCTACGAGCAGTACTTC. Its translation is CASSLFGSTYEQYF.

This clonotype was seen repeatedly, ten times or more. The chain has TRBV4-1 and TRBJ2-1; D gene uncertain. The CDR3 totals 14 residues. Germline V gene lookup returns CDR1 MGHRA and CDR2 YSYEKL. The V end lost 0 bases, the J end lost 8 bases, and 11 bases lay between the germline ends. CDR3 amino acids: CASSQEISGDEQFF. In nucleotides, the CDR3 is TGCGCCAGCAGCCAAGAAATATCCGGCGATGAGCAGTTCTTC.

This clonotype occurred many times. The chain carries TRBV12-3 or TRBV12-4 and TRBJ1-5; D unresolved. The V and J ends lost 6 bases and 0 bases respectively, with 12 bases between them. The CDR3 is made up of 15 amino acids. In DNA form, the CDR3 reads TGTGCCAGCAGCGTCGTCTCATATAGCAATCAGCCCCAGCATTTT. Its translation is CASSVVSYSNQPQHF.

CDR3 sequence: CASSLGGTTGEQYF. In DNA form, the CDR3 reads TGTGCCAGCAGCTTAGGCGGGACTACGGGGGAGCAGTACTTC. The V and J genes are TRBV11-3 and TRBJ2-7; 7 bases fit TRBD2. The ends lost 1 base at V and 7 bases at J; junction bases unmatched: 7. This CDR3 is built from 14 residues. Germline assignment: CDR1 SGHNT and CDR2 YENEEA.

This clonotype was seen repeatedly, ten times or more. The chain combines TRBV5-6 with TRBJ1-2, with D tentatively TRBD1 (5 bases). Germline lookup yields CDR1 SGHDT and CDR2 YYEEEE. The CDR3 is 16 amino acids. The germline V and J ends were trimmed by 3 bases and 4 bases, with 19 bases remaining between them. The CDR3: CASSSIGRDGLYGYTF. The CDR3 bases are TGTGCCAGCAGCTCGATTGGAAGGGACGGACTCTATGGCTACACCTTC. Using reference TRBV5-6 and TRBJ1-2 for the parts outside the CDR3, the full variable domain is DAGVTQSPTHLIKTRGQQVTLRCSPKSGHDTVSWYQQALGQGPQFIFQYYEEEERQRGNFPDRFSGHQFPNYSSELNVNALLLGDSALYLCASSSIGRDGLYGYTFGSGTRLTVV.

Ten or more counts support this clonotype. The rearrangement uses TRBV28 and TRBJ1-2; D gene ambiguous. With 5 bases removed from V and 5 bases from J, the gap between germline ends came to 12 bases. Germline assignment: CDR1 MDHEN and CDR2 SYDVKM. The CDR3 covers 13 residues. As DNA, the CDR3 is TGTGCCAGCAGTGTAACAGCGGATTATGGCTACACCTTC. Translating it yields CASSVTADYGYTF.

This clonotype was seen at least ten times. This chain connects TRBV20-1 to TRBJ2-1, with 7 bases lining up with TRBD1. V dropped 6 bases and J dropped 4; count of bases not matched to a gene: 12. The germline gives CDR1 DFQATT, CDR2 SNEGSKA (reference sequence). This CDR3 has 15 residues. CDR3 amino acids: CSAGGQQYEYNEQFF. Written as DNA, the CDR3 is TGCAGTGCAGGGGGACAGCAGTACGAGTACAATGAGCAGTTCTTC.

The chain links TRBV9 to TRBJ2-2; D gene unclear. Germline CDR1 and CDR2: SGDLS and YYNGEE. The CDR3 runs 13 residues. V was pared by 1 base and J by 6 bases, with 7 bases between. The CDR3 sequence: CASSVSAAGELFF. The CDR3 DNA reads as TGTGCCAGCAGCGTAAGTGCGGCCGGGGAGCTGTTTTTT.

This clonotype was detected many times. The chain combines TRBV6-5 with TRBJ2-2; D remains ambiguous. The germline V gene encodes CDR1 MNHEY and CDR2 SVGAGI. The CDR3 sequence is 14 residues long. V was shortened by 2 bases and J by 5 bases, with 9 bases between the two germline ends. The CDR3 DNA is TGTGCCAGCAGTTACAGGGCCAGGACCGGGGAGCTGTTTTTT. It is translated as CASSYRARTGELFF.

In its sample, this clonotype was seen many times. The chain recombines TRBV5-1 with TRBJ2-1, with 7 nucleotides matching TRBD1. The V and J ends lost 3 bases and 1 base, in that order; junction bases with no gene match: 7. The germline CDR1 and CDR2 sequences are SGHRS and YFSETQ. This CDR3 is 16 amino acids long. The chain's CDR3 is CASSSDGQASYNEQFF. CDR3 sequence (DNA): TGCGCCAGCAGCTCAGATGGACAGGCTTCCTACAATGAGCAGTTCTTC.